The 9 T cell receptor beta chains presented below share a single source sample, sequenced in a study of T-cell memory formation after mild COVID-19. TCRdb fed the 5' RACE reads into MiXCR, producing one record per CDR3 protein. Found here are around 35,000 distinct CDR3 sequences, just under 8% of them singletons; the top ten hold about 32%. Specimen: PBMCs or a T cell subset sorted from them (not recorded which). The receptor set was obtained from a man younger than 35 who had mild COVID-19 (a few samples of this study predate the infection). Cell type and time point are not known.

This clonotype was recorded many times. V is TRBV7-8 and J is TRBJ1-5; no definite D call. The V gene lost 5 bases and the J gene lost 11 bases, with 16 bases spanning the gap. CDR3 length: 13 amino acids. CDR1 SGHVS and CDR2 FQNEAQ come from the germline V gene. The CDR3 coding sequence is TGTGCCAGCAGCCCGAGGACCCCCACGGCCCAGCATTTT. Residues: CASSPRTPTAQHF. Full variable domain (remainder filled in from reference TRBV7-8 and TRBJ1-5): GAGVSQSPRYKVAKRGQDVALRCDPISGHVSLFWYQQALGQGPEFLTYFQNEAQLDKSGLPSDRFFAERPEGSVSTLKIQRTQQEDSAVYLCASSPRTPTAQHFGDGTRLSIL.

In this sample, this clonotype turned up a few times. This chain uses TRBV24-1 with TRBJ2-1; D call uncertain. Germline CDR1 reads KGHDR; CDR2 reads SFDVKD. V was trimmed by 1 base and J by 2 bases, leaving 8 bases between them. The CDR3 runs to 15 residues. This chain's CDR3 is CATSDFRHPYNEQFF. CDR3 in DNA: TGTGCCACCAGTGATTTTAGACATCCCTACAATGAGCAGTTCTTC.

Ten or more counts support this clonotype. The genes are TRBV4-2 and TRBJ1-4; 11 bases fit TRBD1. V shed 0 bases and J 7 bases; nucleotides not matched to a gene: 4. The CDR3 has 16 amino acids. Germline values: CDR1 LGHNA, CDR2 YNFKEQ. CDR3 region: CASSQDPGQGAEKLFF. The CDR3 bases are TGTGCCAGCAGCCAAGACCCCGGACAGGGGGCTGAAAAACTGTTTTTT.

This clonotype has at least ten counts. The CDR3 loop is CASSKGDRGRPGELFF. The CDR3 nucleotides are TGTGCCAGCAGCAAAGGGGACAGGGGAAGACCCGGGGAGCTGTTTTTT. The chain carries TRBV21-1 and TRBJ2-2; no check of the table's D call, TRBD1, against the DNA was made. TRBV21-1 is classified as a pseudogene. The CDR3 sequence is 16 residues long.

V gene TRBV6-2 or TRBV6-3 combines with J gene TRBJ1-1; D is unresolved. V gave up 6 bases and J gave up 1 base, with 12 bases separating them. In germline, CDR1 is MNHEY, CDR2 SVGEGT. CDR3 length: 14 residues. The CDR3: CASRTPQENTEAFF. The CDR3, as DNA: TGTGCCAGCAGAACACCTCAAGAGAACACTGAAGCTTTCTTT.

Note on this clonotype: A clone one base away is much larger, so this may be a read error. The CDR3 DNA reads TGCGCCAGCATCCAAGGGCAGGGCAACACCGGGGAGCTGTTTTTT. It encodes CASIQGQGNTGELFF. The chain carries TRBV4-1 and TRBJ2-2, with D perhaps matching TRBD1 (5 bases). The CDR3 extends over 15 amino acids. CDR1 is MGHRA, CDR2 YSYEKL, per germline.

There are many counts of this clonotype. The chain links TRBV20-1 to TRBJ2-5; D is ambiguous. The CDR3 spans 10 residues. The germline V gene encodes CDR1 DFQATT and CDR2 SNEGSKA (reference sequence). Trimming stripped 6 bases from V and 3 bases from J, with 5 bases between. The CDR3 nucleotides are TGCAGTGCAAGGGAAGAGACCCAGTACTTC. Translation: CSAREETQYF.

This clonotype was detected ten times or more. V usage is TRBV6-4 and J usage is TRBJ2-3, with 8 bases fitting TRBD1. Losses at the gene ends were 6 bases for V and 4 bases for J; bases not matched to a gene: 6. CDR1 and CDR2 (germline): MRHNA, SNTAGT. This CDR3 has 14 amino acids. In DNA, the CDR3 is TGTGCCAGCAGCCCACAGGGGGGCCCAGATACGCAGTATTTT. It translates to CASSPQGGPDTQYF.

This clonotype was counted at least ten times. The gene calls are TRBV7-8 and TRBJ1-6; maybe TRBD1 (5 bases). Per germline, CDR1 SGHVS and CDR2 FQNEAQ. The V gene lost 7 bases and the J gene lost 4 bases, with 20 bases spanning the gap. The CDR3 is 17 amino acids. In nucleotides, the CDR3 is TGTGCCAGCAATCTTCAGGCCCAGGGCGTGTATAATTCACCCCTCCACTTT. It specifies CASNLQAQGVYNSPLHF.